Listed below are T cell receptor beta chains from one sample, sequenced in a study of sequential checkpoint blockade in melanoma. Repertoires were generated with immunoSEQ multiplex PCR, while TCRdb's copy carries only in-frame clones and drops some. The sample consists of 9,500 to 15,000 clones, 70% to 85% of them appearing once. The source was CD8+ T cells sorted from blood (inferred from file names), collected from a patient given nivolumab and ipilimumab in sequence. Every receptor here comes from a human donor with melanoma. Both conserved end residues are part of each CDR3. The D gene is left open where the match is weak. For some rows the clone size is stated as once, few or many, or as a class when expanded; others skip it.

abundance: NA
v_gene: TRBV5-4
d_gene: NA
j_gene: TRBJ2-7
CDR3aa: CASSKDQAYEQYF
CDR3nt: TGTGCCAGCAGTAAAGACCAGGCCTACGAGCAGTACTTC

abundance: NA
v_gene: TRBV28
d_gene: NA
j_gene: TRBJ1-4
CDR3aa: CASTPPRGRLFF
CDR3nt: TGTGCCAGCACCCCTCCCCGCGGGAGGCTGTTTTTT

abundance: NA
v_gene: TRBV21-1
d_gene: NA
j_gene: TRBJ2-5
CDR3aa: CASSKAADLYLRDRPSSQETQYF
CDR3nt: TGTGCCAGCAGCAAAGCGGCGGATCTCTATTTGCGGGACAGGCCTTCATCTCAAGAGACCCAGTACTTC

abundance: NA
v_gene: TRBV5-6
d_gene: TRBD1
j_gene: TRBJ1-2
CDR3aa: CASSLLGDSYGYTF
CDR3nt: TGTGCCAGCAGCTTACTGGGGGACAGCTATGGCTACACCTTC

abundance: NA
v_gene: TRBV19
d_gene: TRBD2
j_gene: TRBJ2-1
CDR3aa: CASSIGGRSSYNEQFF
CDR3nt: TGTGCCAGTAGTATAGGCGGGAGGAGCTCCTACAATGAGCAGTTCTTC

abundance: NA
v_gene: TRBV27
d_gene: NA
j_gene: TRBJ2-5
CDR3aa: CASSSQETQYF
CDR3nt: TGTGCCAGCAGCTCCCAAGAGACCCAGTACTTC

abundance: NA
v_gene: TRBV7-9
d_gene: NA
j_gene: TRBJ1-1
CDR3aa: CASSRGLNTEAFF
CDR3nt: TGTGCCAGCAGCAGGGGGTTGAACACTGAAGCTTTCTTT

abundance: once
v_gene: TRBV9
d_gene: TRBD2
j_gene: TRBJ2-3
CDR3aa: CASNGASGNTDTQYF
CDR3nt: TGTGCCAGCAACGGGGCTAGCGGAAACACAGATACGCAGTATTTT

abundance: NA
v_gene: TRBV11-2
d_gene: NA
j_gene: TRBJ2-1
CDR3aa: CASSSGHDEQFF
CDR3nt: TGTGCCAGCAGTTCCGGACACGATGAGCAGTTCTTC

abundance: few
v_gene: TRBV19
d_gene: NA
j_gene: TRBJ1-3
CDR3aa: CASSIWARSGNTIYF
CDR3nt: TGTGCCAGTAGTATCTGGGCCCGCTCTGGAAACACCATATATTTT

abundance: NA
v_gene: TRBV6-1
d_gene: NA
j_gene: TRBJ1-3
CDR3aa: CASSDISGNTIYF
CDR3nt: TGTGCCAGCAGTGATATTTCTGGAAACACCATATATTTT

abundance: NA
v_gene: TRBV4-1
d_gene: NA
j_gene: TRBJ2-2
CDR3aa: CASSLMNTGELFF
CDR3nt: TGCGCCAGCAGCCTAATGAACACCGGGGAGCTGTTTTTT

abundance: NA
v_gene: TRBV7-9
d_gene: TRBD1
j_gene: TRBJ1-2
CDR3aa: CASSPIRDRNYGYTF
CDR3nt: TGTGCCAGCAGCCCAATCCGGGACAGAAACTATGGCTACACCTTC

abundance: NA
v_gene: TRBV29-1
d_gene: NA
j_gene: TRBJ2-7
CDR3aa: CSVAWGREDYEQYF
CDR3nt: TGCAGCGTTGCTTGGGGGCGCGAGGACTACGAGCAGTACTTC

abundance: NA
v_gene: TRBV29-1
d_gene: TRBD2
j_gene: TRBJ2-1
CDR3aa: CSAGVLAGGPGNEQFF
CDR3nt: TGCAGCGCAGGGGTTCTAGCGGGAGGGCCGGGGAATGAGCAGTTCTTC

abundance: once
v_gene: TRBV5-4
d_gene: TRBD2
j_gene: TRBJ2-3
CDR3aa: CASSLAAGTSGVADTQYF
CDR3nt: TGTGCCAGCAGCTTGGCCGCCGGGACTAGCGGGGTTGCAGATACGCAGTATTTT

abundance: NA
v_gene: TRBV10-2
d_gene: NA
j_gene: TRBJ1-2
CDR3aa: CASSDGHIFYGYTF
CDR3nt: TGCGCCAGCAGTGACGGACATATCTTCTATGGCTACACCTTC

abundance: NA
v_gene: TRBV2
d_gene: TRBD2
j_gene: TRBJ2-1
CDR3aa: CASSEGLAGDEQFF
CDR3nt: TGTGCCAGCAGTGAGGGATTAGCGGGAGACGAGCAGTTCTTC

abundance: NA
v_gene: TRBV6-5
d_gene: TRBD1
j_gene: TRBJ2-5
CDR3aa: CASNIGQGKETQYF
CDR3nt: TGTGCCAGCAATATCGGACAGGGAAAAGAGACCCAGTACTTC

abundance: NA
v_gene: TRBV5-6
d_gene: NA
j_gene: TRBJ2-3
CDR3aa: CASSLSFASGDTQYF
CDR3nt: TGTGCCAGCAGCTTGTCATTTGCCAGCGGAGATACGCAGTATTTT

abundance: NA
v_gene: TRBV7-9
d_gene: TRBD1
j_gene: TRBJ1-2
CDR3aa: CASSRDSYGYTF
CDR3nt: TGTGCCAGCAGCCGGGACAGCTATGGCTACACCTTC

abundance: NA
v_gene: TRBV9
d_gene: NA
j_gene: TRBJ1-2
CDR3aa: CASSVGDRTENGYTF
CDR3nt: TGTGCCAGCAGCGTAGGAGACAGGACTGAGAATGGCTACACCTTC

abundance: NA
v_gene: TRBV2
d_gene: NA
j_gene: TRBJ1-6
CDR3aa: CASSGQLYNSPLHF
CDR3nt: TGTGCCAGCAGCGGACAGCTCTATAATTCACCCCTCCACTTT

abundance: NA
v_gene: TRBV19
d_gene: TRBD1
j_gene: TRBJ2-7
CDR3aa: CASTGGAEQYF
CDR3nt: TGTGCCAGTACAGGGGGCGCCGAGCAGTACTTC

abundance: NA
v_gene: TRBV5-1
d_gene: TRBD1
j_gene: TRBJ2-3
CDR3aa: CASSGTGVSEDTQYF
CDR3nt: TGCGCCAGCAGCGGGACAGGAGTCAGCGAAGATACGCAGTATTTT

abundance: few
v_gene: TRBV5-1
d_gene: TRBD1
j_gene: TRBJ1-5
CDR3aa: CASSNGQGDNQPQHF
CDR3nt: TGCGCCAGCAGCAACGGACAGGGGGACAATCAGCCCCAGCATTTT

abundance: NA
v_gene: TRBV6-1
d_gene: TRBD2
j_gene: TRBJ2-5
CDR3aa: CASSEVGGGQETQYF
CDR3nt: TGTGCCAGCAGTGAAGTGGGGGGGGGTCAAGAGACCCAGTACTTC

abundance: once
v_gene: TRBV5-6
d_gene: NA
j_gene: TRBJ1-1
CDR3aa: CASSLAGMNTEAFF
CDR3nt: TGTGCCAGCAGCTTGGCCGGGATGAACACTGAAGCTTTCTTT

abundance: NA
v_gene: TRBV30
d_gene: NA
j_gene: TRBJ1-1
CDR3aa: CAFDRMNTEAFF
CDR3nt: TGTGCCTTTGACAGGATGAACACTGAAGCTTTCTTT

abundance: NA
v_gene: TRBV28
d_gene: NA
j_gene: TRBJ2-5
CDR3aa: CASSLPLSGGKETQYF
CDR3nt: TGTGCCAGCAGTTTACCCCTCAGCGGCGGGAAAGAGACCCAGTACTTC

abundance: NA
v_gene: TRBV7-3
d_gene: NA
j_gene: TRBJ1-1
CDR3aa: CASSPVGGGTEAFF
CDR3nt: TGTGCCAGCAGCCCTGTCGGAGGTGGTACTGAAGCTTTCTTT

abundance: NA
v_gene: TRBV5-1
d_gene: NA
j_gene: TRBJ1-1
CDR3aa: CASSLWGLNTEAFF
CDR3nt: TGCGCCAGCAGCTTGTGGGGGCTGAACACTGAAGCTTTCTTT

abundance: NA
v_gene: TRBV7-9
d_gene: NA
j_gene: TRBJ2-2
CDR3aa: CASSHDSTGELFF
CDR3nt: TGTGCCAGCAGCCACGACTCCACCGGGGAGCTGTTTTTT

abundance: NA
v_gene: TRBV7-2
d_gene: NA
j_gene: TRBJ1-2
CDR3aa: CASSPTEGRARYGYTF
CDR3nt: TGTGCCAGCAGCCCGACGGAGGGACGGGCCCGCTATGGCTACACCTTC

abundance: NA
v_gene: TRBV6-5
d_gene: NA
j_gene: TRBJ1-6
CDR3aa: CASSYSDGGLDSPLHF
CDR3nt: TGTGCCAGCAGTTACTCCGACGGGGGGCTGGATTCACCCCTCCACTTT

abundance: NA
v_gene: TRBV7-6
d_gene: TRBD2
j_gene: TRBJ2-1
CDR3aa: CASSLGREGYNEQFF
CDR3nt: TGTGCCAGCAGCTTAGGGCGGGAGGGATACAATGAGCAGTTCTTC

abundance: NA
v_gene: TRBV29-1
d_gene: NA
j_gene: TRBJ2-6
CDR3aa: CSGHVGGANVLTF
CDR3nt: TGCAGCGGGCACGTTGGTGGGGCCAACGTCCTGACTTTC

abundance: NA
v_gene: TRBV10-3
d_gene: NA
j_gene: TRBJ2-2
CDR3aa: CATSPRVQAGELFF
CDR3nt: TGTGCCACCAGCCCGAGGGTCCAGGCCGGGGAGCTGTTTTTT

abundance: NA
v_gene: TRBV11-2
d_gene: NA
j_gene: TRBJ2-1
CDR3aa: CASSLLASEQFF
CDR3nt: TGTGCCAGCAGCTTACTAGCATCCGAGCAGTTCTTC

abundance: NA
v_gene: TRBV28
d_gene: TRBD2
j_gene: TRBJ2-1
CDR3aa: CASRLTGGRGGFNEQFF
CDR3nt: TGTGCCAGCAGGCTCACCGGCGGGAGGGGGGGGTTCAATGAGCAGTTCTTC